The 5 T cell receptor beta chains below were found in one sample sequenced in a study of T cells in Graves' hyperthyroidism and ophthalmopathy. Authors of the study amplified TCR beta CDR3 regions from RNA transcripts. Carried out on the TCR CDR3, a first-round RT-PCR used the HTBI primer set. TCRdb analysed the multiplex PCR reads with MiXCR anew, one entry per CDR3 protein. The sample has approximately 630,000 distinct CDR3 sequences, about 16% seen once. The sequenced sample consisted of blood. Source of these receptors: a woman aged 25 to 45 with Graves' hyperthyroidism.

The rearrangement links TRBV6-1 to TRBJ1-1; tentatively, D is TRBD1 (5 bases). The germline V and J ends were trimmed by 10 bases and 7 bases, with 13 bases remaining between them. The CDR3 sequence is 11 residues long. Germline values: CDR1 MNHNS, CDR2 SASEGT. CDR3 region: CATTTGGEAFF. The CDR3 DNA reads TGTGCCACGACTACGGGGGGTGAAGCTTTCTTT.

This clonotype was picked up a small number of times. The V and J genes are TRBV5-1 and TRBJ2-5, with D possibly being TRBD2 (6 bases). V was shortened by 3 bases and J by 0 bases, with 12 bases between the two germline ends. Germline lookup yields CDR1 SGHRS and CDR2 YFSETQ. The CDR3 length is 15 residues. CDR3: CASSSGAGNQETQYF. The CDR3 DNA reads as TGCGCCAGCAGCTCCGGGGCGGGGAACCAAGAGACCCAGTACTTC.

The table lists this clonotype with many counts. V gene TRBV27 combines with J gene TRBJ2-7; tentatively, D is TRBD2 (6 bases). V lost 4 bases to trimming and J lost 3 bases, with 13 bases between them. This CDR3 is 14 amino acids long. Germline loops: CDR1 MNHEY, CDR2 SMNVEV (reference sequence). The CDR3 is CASSSGLNFYEQYF. For the CDR3, the DNA is TGTGCCAGCAGTTCGGGACTCAATTTCTACGAGCAGTACTTC.

This clonotype was detected only a few times. One junction end disagrees with the germline gene, perhaps due to a read error. The chain couples TRBV4-1 to TRBJ2-5; D gene unclear. The CDR3 totals 11 residues. Germline values: CDR1 MGHRA, CDR2 YSYEKL. The chain's CDR3 is CASSQDGPSHF. The CDR3 DNA follows: TGCGCCAGCAGCCAAGATGGACCCTCTCACTTC.

Here the CDR3 DNA reads TGTGCCAGCAGCCTCCGGGGAGAAACCGGGGAGCTGTTTTTT. It codes for CASSLRGETGELFF. V gene TRBV27 combines with J gene TRBJ2-2; D might be TRBD2 (5 bases). The CDR3 runs to 14 residues. Between the trimmed V and J ends, which lost 6 bases and 5 bases, there was a span of 13 bases. Germline V gene lookup returns CDR1 MNHEY and CDR2 SMNVEV (reference sequence).